Each of the 21 T cell receptor beta chains below was sequenced from the same sample in a study of Ad26.COV2.S vaccination and SARS-CoV-2 variants. Here immunoSEQ multiplex PCR was the method, and the copy in TCRdb shows in-frame clones only, minus some. The repertoire holds about 350,000 clones, with 88% as singletons. Treatment noted: some 19 received Ad26.COV2.S at low or high dose, single or two shots; roughly five received placebo; per-sample allocation not given. The samples date from day 63 after the first vaccine or placebo injection. Sequencing was performed on peripheral blood, taken in a trial of Ad26.COV2.S vaccine versus placebo. All receptors come from a person between 18 and 60 years old who received the Ad26.COV2.S COVID-19 vaccine or a placebo.

A few counts support this clone. The J gene is TRBJ1-5, the V gene TRBV27, with 8 bases fitting TRBD1. CDR3 size: 14 residues. J was trimmed by 7 bases and V by 4 bases; bases with no gene match: 6. The germline V gene encodes CDR1 MNHEY and CDR2 SMNVEV (reference sequence). The CDR3 loop reads CASSSGQGWQPQHF. The CDR3 region has the DNA TGTGCCAGCAGTTCCGGACAGGGATGGCAGCCCCAGCATTTT.

The chain employs TRBV9 and TRBJ2-3; 9 nucleotides line up with TRBD2. The CDR3 contains 16 residues. The junction had 13 bases not matched to a gene; V was cut back by 0 bases and J by 11 bases. Germline CDR1 SGDLS, CDR2 YYNGEE. For the CDR3, the DNA is TGTGCCAGCAGCGTAGGACCGGGACTAGCCGGGGTCTTGCAGTATTTT. This gives the protein CASSVGPGLAGVLQYF.

V usage is TRBV5-4 and J usage is TRBJ2-3; the D is unclear. This CDR3 is 14 amino acids long. The ends were cut back, 0 bases at V and 5 bases at J, with 10 bases in the middle. Germline CDR1 and CDR2: SGHNT and YYREEE (reference sequence). The CDR3 loop reads CASSLEANEDTQYF. The DNA for the CDR3 is TGTGCCAGCAGCTTGGAGGCTAACGAAGATACGCAGTATTTT. Drawing the rest from reference TRBV5-4 and TRBJ2-3, the complete variable domain is ETGVTQSPTHLIKTRGQQVTLRCSSQSGHNTVSWYQQALGQGPQFIFQYYREEENGRGNFPPRFSGLQFPNYSSELNVNALELDDSALYLCASSLEANEDTQYFGPGTRLTVL.

The gene calls are TRBV7-9 and TRBJ2-1; D not certain. V lost 3 bases to trimming and J lost 8 bases, with 11 bases between them. CDR3 length equals 13 residues. Germline-derived CDR1 and CDR2 are SEHNR and FQNEAQ (reference sequence). DNA of the CDR3: TGTGCCAGCAGCTTGTACAGTACGGATGAGCAGTTCTTC. Amino acid sequence: CASSLYSTDEQFF.

The CDR3 sequence is CASSPPGIPETQYF. DNA of the CDR3: TGTGCCAGCAGCCCGCCAGGGATCCCAGAGACCCAGTACTTC. The genes are TRBV6-5 and TRBJ2-5; tentatively, D is TRBD1 (5 bases). Germline CDR1 MNHEY, CDR2 SVGAGI. CDR3 length equals 14 residues. With 6 bases removed from V and 4 bases from J, the gap between germline ends came to 15 bases.

The chain recombines TRBV5-5 with TRBJ1-5, with no clear D. Germline values: CDR1 SGHKS, CDR2 YYEKEE (reference sequence). The length of the CDR3 is 14 residues. Trimming stripped 0 bases from V and 3 bases from J, with 7 bases between. Written as DNA, the CDR3 is TGTGCCAGCAGCTTGGACAGCCCCAATCAGCCCCAGCATTTT. It encodes CASSLDSPNQPQHF.

The chain carries TRBV5-1 and TRBJ1-5, with D tentatively TRBD1 (6 bases). In germline, CDR1 is SGHRS, CDR2 YFSETQ. The CDR3 sequence is 14 residues long. V was pared by 0 bases and J by 4 bases, with 8 bases between. CDR3 sequence reads: CASSLEGTNQPQHF. The CDR3 coding sequence is TGCGCCAGCAGCTTGGAAGGGACAAATCAGCCCCAGCATTTT.

The rearrangement links TRBV4-3 to TRBJ1-5; no firm D call. Trimming pared 1 base from V and 7 bases from J, leaving 14 bases between. The CDR3 runs to 15 residues. CDR1 LGHNA and CDR2 YSLEER come from the germline V gene. CDR3 amino acids: CASSQAEGSGQPQHF. The CDR3 DNA is TGCGCCAGCAGCCAAGCGGAAGGGAGTGGGCAGCCCCAGCATTTT.

The CDR3 here is CASSQEGTGGTGELFF. The CDR3 DNA sequence: TGCGCCAGCAGCCAAGAGGGGACAGGGGGTACCGGGGAGCTGTTTTTT. The chain has TRBV4-1 and TRBJ2-2; TRBD1 aligns across 11 bases. The CDR3 covers 16 residues. CDR1 and CDR2 (germline): MGHRA, YSYEKL. V lost 0 bases, J lost 5 bases, and 2 bases stayed unmatched.

This clone appeared once. The chain recombines TRBV28 with TRBJ1-5; D is perhaps TRBD1 (5 bases). The CDR3 totals 17 residues. The germline V and J ends were trimmed by 6 bases and 6 bases, with 24 bases remaining between them. Per germline, CDR1 MDHEN and CDR2 SYDVKM. The CDR3 sequence is CASSTDPAGLVGQPQHF. CDR3 coding DNA: TGTGCCAGCAGCACCGACCCGGCAGGGCTGGTAGGTCAGCCCCAGCATTTT. Complete variable domain (other parts from reference TRBV28 and TRBJ1-5): DVKVTQSSRYLVKRTGEKVFLECVQDMDHENMFWYRQDPGLGLRLIYFSYDVKMKEKGDIPEGYSVSREKKERFSLILESASTNQTSMYLCASSTDPAGLVGQPQHFGDGTRLSIL.

The genes are TRBV7-2 and TRBJ1-1, with a weak D call TRBD1 (5 bases). This CDR3 is 15 amino acids long. V lost 4 bases, J lost 1 base, and 13 bases lay in between. Germline CDR1 is SGHTA and CDR2 is FQGNSA. The CDR3 protein is CASSSQGGGNTEAFF. As DNA, the CDR3 is TGTGCCAGCAGCTCCCAGGGCGGCGGGAACACTGAAGCTTTCTTT.

The genes are TRBV21-1 and TRBJ2-7; TRBD2, as called in the table, went unchecked against the DNA. TRBV21-1 is an annotated pseudogene. CDR3 length: 16 amino acids. The CDR3: CASSPPAGTSGDEQYF. CDR3 in DNA: TGTGCCAGCAGCCCGCCGGCCGGGACTAGCGGGGACGAGCAGTACTTC.

The chain employs TRBV6-5 and TRBJ2-5; D is undetermined. This CDR3 contains 11 residues. Germline values: CDR1 MNHEY, CDR2 SVGAGI. V shed 2 bases and J shed 3 bases, with 1 base lying between them. The DNA of the CDR3 is TGTGCCAGCAGTTACGAAGAGACCCAGTACTTC. Its protein is CASSYEETQYF.

In DNA, the CDR3 is TGTGCCAGCTCCCCCGAGCAGGTTAACACTGAAGCTTTCTTT. Protein sequence: CASSPEQVNTEAFF. The rearrangement joins TRBV18 to TRBJ1-1; D is unclear. CDR1 and CDR2 (germline): KGHSH, LQKENI. This CDR3 is 14 amino acids long. Trimming stripped 6 bases from V and 2 bases from J, with 13 bases between.

The V and J genes are TRBV3-1 (or the pseudogene TRBV3-2) and TRBJ2-1, with 7 bases fitting TRBD2. Germline assignment: CDR1 LGHDT and CDR2 YNNKEL (reference sequence). This CDR3 is built from 15 residues. V trimming: 2 bases; J trimming: 0 bases; junction bases outside the gene matches: 1. The CDR3 DNA is TGTGCCAGCAGCCAACTAGCGGACTCCTACAATGAGCAGTTCTTC. It yields the protein CASSQLADSYNEQFF.

This clone was recorded only once. The chain combines TRBV7-3 with TRBJ1-6; D may be TRBD1 (5 bases). V was cut by 5 bases and J by 8 bases, with 19 bases left in between. Germline values: CDR1 SGHTA, CDR2 FQGTGA. This CDR3 has 16 residues. The CDR3 sequence: CASSPDRNVLDSPLHF. For the CDR3, the DNA is TGTGCCAGCAGCCCCGACAGAAACGTTCTAGATTCACCCCTCCACTTT.

This chain uses TRBV19 with TRBJ2-3, with TRBD2 matching 8 bases. Germline V gene sequence: CDR1 LNHDA, CDR2 SQIVND (reference sequence). The ends lost 0 bases at V and 6 bases at J; junction bases unmatched: 5. CDR3 size: 15 residues. DNA for the CDR3: TGTGCCAGTAGTATAGACGGGGGGGCTTCGGATACGCAGTATTTT. Its translation: CASSIDGGASDTQYF. Together with reference TRBV19 and TRBJ2-3, the CDR3 gives the full variable domain: DGGITQSPKYLFRKEGQNVTLSCEQNLNHDAMYWYRQDPGQGLRLIYYSQIVNDFQKGDIAEGYSVSREKKESFPLTVTSAQKNPTAFYLCASSIDGGASDTQYFGPGTRLTVL.

The chain has TRBV21-1 and TRBJ2-7. TRBV21-1 is a pseudogene locus. The CDR3 loop spans 12 amino acids. This chain's CDR3 is CASSKDRREQYF. The CDR3, as DNA: TGTGCCAGCAGCAAAGACCGACGAGAGCAGTACTTC.

The chain carries TRBV24-1 and TRBJ2-3; D is uncertain. Germline V gene sequence: CDR1 KGHDR, CDR2 SFDVKD. V was clipped by 1 base and J by 3 bases, with 4 bases between them. The CDR3 is 13 residues long. The CDR3 is CATSDLKTDTQYF. The CDR3 DNA follows: TGTGCCACCAGTGATTTAAAGACAGATACGCAGTATTTT.

V is TRBV5-1 and J is TRBJ2-5; TRBD1 is a possible D gene (6 bases). Germline assignment: CDR1 SGHRS and CDR2 YFSETQ. This CDR3 has 14 residues. V was clipped by 3 bases and J by 5 bases, with 14 bases between them. The CDR3 sequence is CASSSTGTGETQYF. The CDR3 nucleotides are TGCGCCAGCAGCTCGACAGGAACGGGGGAGACCCAGTACTTC.

The chain joins TRBV11-3 to TRBJ2-1, with TRBD1 matching 9 bases. Germline V gene sequence: CDR1 SGHNT, CDR2 YENEEA. J was trimmed by 4 bases and V by 4 bases; bases with no gene match: 8. The CDR3 extends over 16 amino acids. CDR3 residues: CASSSQTGGLYNEQFF. The CDR3, as DNA: TGTGCCAGCAGCTCACAGACAGGGGGACTTTACAATGAGCAGTTCTTC. The full variable domain, in which reference TRBV11-3 and TRBJ2-1 provide the parts outside the CDR3, is EAGVVQSPRYKIIEKKQPVAFWCNPISGHNTLYWYLQNLGQGPELLIRYENEEAVDDSQLPKDRFSAERLKGVDSTLKIQPAELGDSAVYLCASSSQTGGLYNEQFFGPGTRLTVL.